This is a list of T cell receptor beta chains from one sample in a study of early T cells in non-severe SARS-CoV-2 infection. In TCRdb, the 5' RACE reads were re-called with MiXCR into one record per CDR3 protein. Of tens of thousands of distinct CDR3 sequences in the sample, around 6% were seen once. Sequences were obtained from whole blood. The origin of the receptors is an adult who was a healthcare worker with PCR-confirmed SARS-CoV-2 infection or an uninfected control (not recorded which). The CDR3 runs from the conserved cysteine through the conserved F or W. A D gene is named only where the DNA matches it firmly. Clone size is shown for a subset of rows, as once, few, many or a class of expanded clone.

J | length | D | size | V | CDR3 | DNA
TRBJ1-5 | 15 | TRBD1 | many | TRBV18 | CASSPDRGGNQPQHF | TGTGCCAGCTCACCGGACAGGGGTGGCAATCAGCCCCAGCATTTT
TRBJ2-7 | 16 | TRBD1 | many | TRBV5-5 | CASTTRPGQGVYEQYF | TGTGCCAGCACCACTCGCCCGGGACAGGGAGTGTACGAGCAGTACTTC
TRBJ2-6 | 18 | . | many | TRBV6-1 | CASVPLPVAVLGANVLTF | TGTGCCAGCGTCCCCCTCCCGGTAGCCGTTCTGGGGGCCAACGTCCTGACTTTC
TRBJ2-1 | 15 | . | many | TRBV20-1 | CSATSITTSYNEQFF | TGCAGTGCTACCTCTATCACAACCTCCTACAATGAGCAGTTCTTC
TRBJ2-2 | 15 | . | . | TRBV24-1 | CATSGRQTNTGELFF | TGTGCCACCAGTGGTCGACAGACGAACACCGGGGAGCTGTTTTTT
TRBJ2-3 | 13 | . | many | TRBV20-1 | CSARDAGPDTQYF | TGCAGTGCTAGAGATGCTGGGCCGGATACGCAGTATTTT
TRBJ2-1 | 15 | TRBD1 | . | TRBV12-5 | CASGPGTGAHNEQFF | TGTGCTAGTGGTCCTGGGACAGGGGCCCACAATGAGCAGTTCTTC
TRBJ2-1 | 16 | TRBD2 | many | TRBV5-6 | CASSFGAGGAYNEQFF | TGTGCCAGCAGCTTTGGAGCGGGAGGGGCCTACAATGAGCAGTTCTTC
TRBJ2-1 | 12 | . | many | TRBV7-8 | CASSVGPNEQFF | TGTGCCAGCAGCGTTGGCCCCAATGAGCAGTTCTTC
TRBJ2-7 | 16 | TRBD1 | many | TRBV12-3/TRBV12-4 | CASSSNQGDRTYEQYF | TGTGCCAGCAGTAGTAACCAGGGGGATAGGACCTACGAGCAGTACTTC
TRBJ2-1 | 16 | . | many | TRBV7-9 | CASSLVRFTLGDEQFF | TGTGCCAGCAGCTTAGTGAGGTTTACCTTGGGGGATGAGCAGTTCTTC
TRBJ1-1 | 16 | . | . | TRBV7-2 | CASSFSLDSLNTEAFF | TGTGCCAGCAGCTTCTCCCTGGACAGCCTTAACACTGAAGCTTTCTTT
TRBJ2-5 | 15 | . | many | TRBV7-9 | CASTHPAGQQETQYF | TGTGCCAGCACCCATCCCGCGGGGCAGCAAGAGACCCAGTACTTC
TRBJ2-1 | 17 | TRBD2 | few | TRBV6-1 | CASSAIRGGLAGVEQFF | TGTGCCAGCAGTGCCATCCGAGGGGGACTAGCGGGAGTTGAGCAGTTCTTC
TRBJ1-1 | 14 | . | few | TRBV7-9 | CASSSGFTNTEAFF | TGTGCCAGCAGCTCAGGGTTTACAAACACTGAAGCTTTCTTT
TRBJ2-2 | 16 | . | many | TRBV7-2 | CASSSRQARTTGELFF | TGTGCCAGCAGCTCCCGCCAGGCGAGGACTACCGGGGAGCTGTTTTTT
TRBJ2-5 | 14 | . | . | TRBV27 | CASSFVAGQGTQYF | TGTGCCAGCAGTTTCGTGGCGGGCCAAGGGACCCAGTACTTC
TRBJ1-6 | 14 | . | many | TRBV15 | CATSLGLTDSPLHF | TGTGCCACCAGCTTGGGACTAACGGATTCACCCCTCCACTTT
TRBJ2-7 | 12 | TRBD1 | . | TRBV29-1 | CSVGQGYYEQYF | TGCAGCGTTGGACAGGGGTATTACGAGCAGTACTTC
TRBJ2-3 | 14 | . | many | TRBV30 | CAWSKTGLADTQYF | TGTGCCTGGAGTAAGACGGGACTGGCAGATACGCAGTATTTT
TRBJ2-7 | 14 | TRBD1 | . | TRBV27 | CASGGTGKNYEQYF | TGTGCCAGCGGCGGGACAGGTAAAAACTACGAGCAGTACTTC
TRBJ1-4 | 16 | . | many | TRBV4-1 | CASSSPRGEGAEKLFF | TGCGCCAGCAGCTCCCCGCGCGGGGAGGGTGCGGAAAAACTGTTTTTT
TRBJ1-6 | 16 | . | many | TRBV6-5 | CASSYAGALVNSPLHF | TGTGCCAGCAGTTATGCGGGGGCGTTGGTGAATTCACCCCTCCACTTT
TRBJ2-7 | 13 | TRBD1 | . | TRBV24-1 | CATSDPGTGEQYF | TGTGCCACCAGTGATCCCGGGACAGGAGAGCAGTACTTC
TRBJ1-2 | 15 | . | . | TRBV5-4 | CASSLRTGGSYGYTF | TGTGCCAGCAGCCTACGGACCGGGGGTTCCTATGGCTACACCTTC
TRBJ2-4 | 16 | . | many | TRBV6-1 | CASSAREELAKNIQYF | TGTGCCAGCAGTGCCCGGGAAGAGCTAGCCAAAAACATTCAGTACTTC
TRBJ2-1 | 11 | . | . | TRBV5-1 | CASSFDNEQFF | TGCGCCAGCAGCTTCGACAATGAGCAGTTCTTC
TRBJ1-3 | 16 | . | many | TRBV12-3/TRBV12-4 | CASSATGPSSGNTIYF | TGTGCCAGCAGTGCGACAGGCCCTAGCTCTGGAAACACCATATATTTT
TRBJ2-1 | 15 | TRBD1 | . | TRBV29-1 | CSVETGRQAYNEQFF | TGCAGCGTGGAGACAGGGAGACAAGCCTACAATGAGCAGTTCTTC
TRBJ2-5 | 14 | . | . | TRBV12-5 | CASGQGGGTETQYF | TGTGCTAGTGGCCAAGGGGGGGGTACCGAGACCCAGTACTTC
TRBJ1-2 | 16 | TRBD1 | many | TRBV6-5 | CASSTQGGQGLYGYTF | TGTGCCAGCAGCACCCAAGGTGGACAGGGCTTATATGGCTACACCTTC
TRBJ1-6 | 11 | . | many | TRBV3-1 | CASSQGSPLHF | TGTGCCAGCAGCCAAGGGTCACCCCTCCACTTT
TRBJ2-3 | 14 | . | many | TRBV30 | CAWSVGLATDTQYF | TGTGCCTGGAGTGTAGGCCTAGCGACAGATACGCAGTATTTT
TRBJ1-2 | 15 | TRBD1 | many | TRBV7-9 | CASSLGQDLNYGYTF | TGTGCCAGCAGCTTGGGACAGGATTTAAACTATGGCTACACCTTC
TRBJ1-4 | 12 | . | . | TRBV29-1 | CSVTEANEKLFF | TGCAGCGTTACAGAAGCTAATGAAAAACTGTTTTTT
TRBJ1-2 | 18 | TRBD1 | many | TRBV5-5 | CASSLTGQGARSPRGYTF | TGTGCCAGCAGCTTGACGGGACAGGGGGCGCGTTCCCCTAGAGGCTACACCTTC
TRBJ1-6 | 16 | TRBD1 | many | TRBV18 | CASSPGQGAMVSPLHF | TGTGCCAGCTCACCCGGACAGGGGGCAATGGTTTCACCCCTCCACTTT
TRBJ2-7 | 16 | TRBD1 | . | TRBV10-3 | CAISEPGTGIPYEQYF | TGTGCCATCAGTGAACCCGGGACAGGGATTCCCTACGAGCAGTACTTC
TRBJ2-1 | 13 | . | . | TRBV9 | CASSGRHHNEQFF | TGTGCCAGCAGCGGGAGACACCACAATGAGCAGTTCTTC
TRBJ2-2 | 15 | TRBD1 | many | TRBV11-3 | CASSQGQGDTGELFF | TGTGCCAGCAGCCAGGGACAGGGGGACACCGGGGAGCTGTTTTTT
TRBJ2-7 | 14 | TRBD2 | few | TRBV5-4 | CASSLAGLPHEQYF | TGTGCCAGCAGTTTAGCGGGATTACCTCACGAGCAGTACTTC
TRBJ2-1 | 13 | . | many | TRBV24-1 | CATSDFPRDEQFF | TGTGCCACCAGTGATTTCCCCAGGGATGAGCAGTTCTTC
TRBJ2-1 | 15 | . | many | TRBV7-3 | CASSFGGEAGNEQFF | TGTGCCAGCAGCTTTGGCGGGGAGGCGGGTAATGAGCAGTTCTTC